This T cell receptor beta chain was profiled in a study of blood T cell repertoires in COVID-19. Study-wide background: Specimens from acute and convalescent COVID-19 originated in the United States, Italy and Spain. Sample material is recorded as cDNA or gDNA derived from T cells, B-cell-depleted T cells, or PBMCs.

Authors' data handling: Amplification of reference gene primers was used by the study to estimate nucleated cell counts. The table came from immunoSEQ multiplex PCR; TCRdb's copy has only in-frame clones and leaves some out. V and J calls and clone size follow that table, whereas D and trimming were derived from the DNA. This sample has tens of thousands of clones, with roughly 89% found just once. This CDR3 has 13 amino acids. V lost 7 bases to trimming and J lost 6 bases, with 17 bases between them. Germline CDR1 SQVTM, CDR2 ANQGSEA. This receptor was taken from a man in his 60s with active COVID-19. The genes are TRBV29-1 and TRBJ2-3, with D perhaps TRBD2 (6 bases). Sequenced material: peripheral blood. CDR3 residues: CSGLQRAVDTQYF. Here the CDR3 DNA reads TGCAGCGGTCTCCAGCGGGCGGTGGATACGCAGTATTTT.